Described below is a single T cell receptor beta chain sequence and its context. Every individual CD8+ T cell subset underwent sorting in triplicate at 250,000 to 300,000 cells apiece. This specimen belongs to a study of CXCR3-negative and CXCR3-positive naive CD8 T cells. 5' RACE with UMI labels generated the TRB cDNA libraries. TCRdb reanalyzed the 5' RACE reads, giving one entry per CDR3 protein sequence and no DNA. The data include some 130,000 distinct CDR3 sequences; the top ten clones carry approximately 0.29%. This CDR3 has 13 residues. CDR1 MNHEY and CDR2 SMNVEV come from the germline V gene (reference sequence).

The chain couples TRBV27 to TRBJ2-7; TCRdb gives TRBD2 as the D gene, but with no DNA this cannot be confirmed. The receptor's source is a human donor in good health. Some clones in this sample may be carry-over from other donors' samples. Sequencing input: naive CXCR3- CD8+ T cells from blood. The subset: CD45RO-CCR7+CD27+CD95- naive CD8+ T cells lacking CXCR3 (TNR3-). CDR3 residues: CASKGRPTYEQYF.